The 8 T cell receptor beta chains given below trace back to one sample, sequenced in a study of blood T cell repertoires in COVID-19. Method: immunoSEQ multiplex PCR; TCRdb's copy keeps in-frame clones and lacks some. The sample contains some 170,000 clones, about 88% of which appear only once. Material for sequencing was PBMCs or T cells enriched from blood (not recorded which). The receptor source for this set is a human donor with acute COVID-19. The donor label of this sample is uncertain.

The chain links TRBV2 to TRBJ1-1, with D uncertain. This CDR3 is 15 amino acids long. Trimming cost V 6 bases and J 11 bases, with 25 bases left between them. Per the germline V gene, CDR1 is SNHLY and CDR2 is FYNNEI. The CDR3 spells CASSERRPEPVAAFF. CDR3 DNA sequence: TGTGCCAGCAGCGAACGGAGGCCGGAGCCCGTAGCGGCTTTCTTT.

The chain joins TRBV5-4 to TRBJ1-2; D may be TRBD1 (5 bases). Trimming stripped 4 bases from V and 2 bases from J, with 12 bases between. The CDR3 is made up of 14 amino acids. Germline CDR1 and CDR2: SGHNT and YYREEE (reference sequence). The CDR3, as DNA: TGTGCCAGCAGCCTGAGACAGCCGAACTATGGCTACACCTTC. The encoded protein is CASSLRQPNYGYTF.

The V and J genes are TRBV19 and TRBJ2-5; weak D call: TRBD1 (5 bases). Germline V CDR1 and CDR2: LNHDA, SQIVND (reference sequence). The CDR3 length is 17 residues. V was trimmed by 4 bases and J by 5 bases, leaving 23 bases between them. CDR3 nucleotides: TGTGCCAGTAGTAAAGGCCCCCATGGGGTCCCAGGGGAGACCCAGTACTTC. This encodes CASSKGPHGVPGETQYF.

CDR3 region: CASSGVGENYGYTF. The DNA of the CDR3 is TGTGCCAGCTCGGGGGTTGGGGAAAACTATGGCTACACCTTC. The genes are TRBV25-1 and TRBJ1-2; D is possibly TRBD1 (5 bases). This CDR3 has 14 amino acids. Germline-derived CDR1 and CDR2 are MGHDK and SYGVNS. V was trimmed by 8 bases and J by 2 bases, leaving 15 bases between them.

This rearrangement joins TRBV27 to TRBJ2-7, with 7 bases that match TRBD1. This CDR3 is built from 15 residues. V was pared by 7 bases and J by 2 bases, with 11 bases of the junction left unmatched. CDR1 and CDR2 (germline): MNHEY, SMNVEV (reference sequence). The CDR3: CASKPGQPVTYEQYF. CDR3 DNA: TGTGCCAGCAAGCCGGGACAGCCCGTGACCTACGAGCAGTACTTC.

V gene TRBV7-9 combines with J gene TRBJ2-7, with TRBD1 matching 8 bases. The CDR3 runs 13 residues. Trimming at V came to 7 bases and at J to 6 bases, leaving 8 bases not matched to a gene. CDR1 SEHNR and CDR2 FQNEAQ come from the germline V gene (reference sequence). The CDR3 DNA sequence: TGTGCCAGCACCCGACAGGGGTCAGGCGAGCAGTACTTC. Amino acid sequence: CASTRQGSGEQYF.

The CDR3 is CASSPRTAGGYNEQFF. The CDR3 region has the DNA TGCGCCAGCAGCCCCCGGACAGCGGGGGGTTACAATGAGCAGTTCTTC. The rearrangement uses TRBV5-1 and TRBJ2-1; TRBD2 agrees at 9 bases. Germline CDR1 and CDR2: SGHRS and YFSETQ. V was pared by 4 bases and J by 4 bases, with 9 bases of the junction left unmatched. The CDR3 contains 16 residues.

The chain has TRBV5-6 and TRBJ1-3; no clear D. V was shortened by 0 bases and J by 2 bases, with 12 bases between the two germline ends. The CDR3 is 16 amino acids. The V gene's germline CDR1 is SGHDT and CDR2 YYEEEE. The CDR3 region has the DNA TGTGCCAGCAGCTTGGTAGCCAAGAATCCTGGAAACACCATATATTTT. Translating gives CASSLVAKNPGNTIYF.